The sequence of this T cell receptor beta chain was determined in a study of T-cell memory formation after mild COVID-19. On the study more broadly: Each donor largely had its own TCR clusters. Study outcomes and limitations: Clones that contracted from day 15 to 85 were balanced CD4/CD8, while later expanders leaned CD4+.

Constant-segment primers and 5'RACE yielded cDNA libraries for TCR alpha and TCR beta, each carrying sample barcodes and UMIs. One entry per CDR3 protein, called by TCRdb with MiXCR from the 5' RACE reads. This repertoire shows 110,000 to 150,000 distinct CDR3 sequences, roughly 13% found once; its top ten account for 25% to 30%. In the case of this clonotype: Its cognate antigen is unknown.

V was shortened by 4 bases and J by 6 bases, with 9 bases between the two germline ends. Germline CDR1 and CDR2: LNHNV and YYDKDF (reference sequence). This CDR3 is 12 amino acids long. The V and J genes are TRBV15 and TRBJ1-1, with a possible D match to TRBD1 (5 bases). This TCR was recovered from an adult woman who had mild COVID-19 (a few samples of this study predate the infection). Cell type and time point are not known. Input material: PBMCs or a T cell subset sorted from them (not recorded which). Here the CDR3 DNA reads TGTGCCACCAGCAAGGGGATGTCTGAAGCTTTCTTT. Amino acids: CATSKGMSEAFF.